This entry concerns a single T cell receptor (beta chain). The antigen remains unidentified. The data are from a study of cytomegalovirus exposure and HLA in healthy donors. Study-wide background: Some 85 million unique TCRs, all from HLA-typed donors, were included in an early release of the data.

It was with 60 Vbeta and 13 Jbeta primers that the PCR ran. Using immunoSEQ multiplex PCR, the repertoire was profiled, and TCRdb retains in-frame clones only, with some absent. The data contain approximately 220,000 clones, 65% to 80% of them singletons. The V segment lost 4 bases and the J segment 3 bases; nucleotides outside the gene matches: 5. This CDR3 comprises 14 residues. The germline CDR1 and CDR2 sequences are SGHRS and YFSETQ. Study-wide results and caveats: CMV serostatus was the sole immune exposure information available. After further analysis at a later stage, 15,000 to 20,000 TCR beta sequences were associated with HLA alleles at 0.05 false discovery rate. A later analysis showed that HLA-associated TCR beta chains had undergone more clonal expansion than equally common others.

The rearrangement uses TRBV5-1 and TRBJ2-7; 9 bases are shared with TRBD2. The material sequenced was PBMCs. The origin of this receptor is a man aged 35 to 55 in good health and CMV-seronegative. The CDR3 protein is CASSPRLAVYEQYF. CDR3 DNA: TGCGCCAGCAGCCCCAGACTAGCGGTCTACGAGCAGTACTTC.